The rows below give T cell receptor beta chains drawn from one sample of a study of OX40 agonist ivuxolimab in advanced cancers. Assay: immunoSEQ multiplex PCR; the TCRdb copy retains only in-frame clones and omits some. The sample has over 100,000 clones; just over 90% are singletons. This specimen was CD4+ or CD8+ T cells sorted from blood, taken in a trial of the OX40 agonist ivuxolimab. These receptors were taken from an adult with an advanced solid tumor such as melanoma, head and neck, liver or kidney cancer. The CDR3 runs from the conserved cysteine through the conserved F or W. The order of the fields is clone size, V gene, D gene, J gene, CDR3 protein, CDR3 DNA. The D gene is left open where the match is weak. A clone size is listed for some rows: how often the clone was seen (once, few, many), or a class if it is expanded.

.	TRBV6-4	.	TRBJ2-2	CASSDPGYTGELFF	TGTGCCAGCAGTGACCCAGGGTACACCGGGGAGCTGTTTTTT
.	TRBV5-1	.	TRBJ2-5	CASSIGQLGETQYF	TGCGCCAGCAGCATCGGACAACTGGGGGAGACCCAGTACTTC
few	TRBV30	.	TRBJ1-5	CAWSVGRGSHF	.
few	TRBV19	.	TRBJ1-1	CASSTFNRVGTEAFF	TGTGCCAGTAGTACATTCAACAGGGTTGGCACTGAAGCTTTCTTT
.	TRBV7-2	.	TRBJ2-7	CASSQLREQYF	TGTGCCAGCAGTCAGCTACGCGAGCAGTACTTC
few	TRBV10-3	TRBD2	TRBJ2-1	CAARLAGEENNEQFF	TGTGCCGCTCGACTAGCGGGAGAGGAAAACAATGAGCAGTTCTTC
.	TRBV28	.	TRBJ2-7	CASSFQPLFYEQYF	TGTGCCAGCAGTTTTCAGCCGCTGTTCTACGAGCAGTACTTC
.	TRBV20-1	.	TRBJ2-1	CSLTIGGEQFF	TGCAGTCTAACGATAGGGGGTGAGCAGTTCTTC
.	TRBV5-1	TRBD2	TRBJ2-7	CASSLGLAGDEQYF	TGCGCCAGCAGCTTGGGACTAGCGGGTGACGAGCAGTACTTC
once	TRBV19	TRBD2	TRBJ2-2	CASSIERLATGELFF	TGTGCCAGTAGTATAGAGAGACTAGCGACCGGGGAGCTGTTTTTT
once	TRBV4-2	TRBD1	TRBJ1-1	CASSHRQGAITEAFF	TGTGCCAGCAGCCATCGACAGGGGGCAATCACTGAAGCTTTCTTT
few	TRBV4-2	.	TRBJ1-2	CASSQDLQSYGYTF	TGTGCCAGCAGCCAGGACCTTCAGAGCTATGGCTACACCTTC
.	TRBV7-3	TRBD1	TRBJ2-2	CASSPNSGGLAGELFF	TGTGCCAGCAGTCCTAATTCAGGGGGCTTAGCCGGGGAGCTGTTTTTT
.	TRBV4-2	.	TRBJ1-2	CASSQDGPGRVVNYGYTF	TGTGCCAGCAGCCAAGATGGCCCAGGCAGGGTAGTTAACTATGGCTACACCTTC
.	TRBV28	.	TRBJ1-5	CASSYRQPQHF	TGTGCCAGCAGTTATCGCCAGCCCCAGCATTTT
.	TRBV2	.	TRBJ1-6	CASSDRANSPLHF	TGTGCCAGCAGTGACAGGGCAAATTCACCCCTCCACTTT